This T cell receptor (beta chain) was obtained from a study of cytomegalovirus exposure and HLA in healthy donors. Findings and caveats of the study: A later analysis found common viral pathogens apparently linked to several of the most significant clusters. The authors confirmed in vitro that three CMV-associated chains were specific for CMV antigens. Equally common other TCR beta chains were less clonally expanded than HLA-associated ones, a later analysis found.

With regard to this clone: Its cognate antigen is unknown.

Germline loops: CDR1 SEHNR, CDR2 FQNEAQ (reference sequence). Trimming removed 3 bases from V and 4 bases from J, with 3 bases in between. The CDR3 consists of 12 residues. The PCR had 60 Vbeta and 13 Jbeta primers. Generated by immunoSEQ multiplex PCR, the TCRdb table keeps only in-frame clones and is missing some. The data contain 150,000 or so clones, around 82% of them seen just once; the ten biggest clones take up about 7.1%. The clonotype was recovered from a woman between 50 and 59 years old in good health and CMV-seropositive. The chain employs TRBV7-9 and TRBJ2-2; D not certain. Source material: PBMCs. DNA of the CDR3: TGTGCCAGCAGCTTTCTCACCGGGGAGCTGTTTTTT. Translated, it gives CASSFLTGELFF.